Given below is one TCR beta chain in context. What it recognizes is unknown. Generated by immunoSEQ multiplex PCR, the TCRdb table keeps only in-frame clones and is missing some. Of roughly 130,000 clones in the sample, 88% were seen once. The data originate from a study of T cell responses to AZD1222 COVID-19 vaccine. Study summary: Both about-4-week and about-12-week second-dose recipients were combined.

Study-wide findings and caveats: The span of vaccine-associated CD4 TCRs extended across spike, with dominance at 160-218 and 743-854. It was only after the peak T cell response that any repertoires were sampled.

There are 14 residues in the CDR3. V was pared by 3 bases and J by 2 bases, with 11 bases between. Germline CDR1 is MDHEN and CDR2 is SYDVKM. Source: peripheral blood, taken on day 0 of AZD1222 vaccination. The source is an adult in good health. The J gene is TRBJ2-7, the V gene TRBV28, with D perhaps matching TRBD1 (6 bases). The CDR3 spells CASSFQGPPYEQYF. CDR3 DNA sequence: TGTGCCAGCAGTTTTCAGGGGCCCCCCTACGAGCAGTACTTC.